These T cell receptor beta chains were read from a single sample in a study of blood T cell repertoires in COVID-19. Profiling relied on immunoSEQ multiplex PCR, and the TCRdb table lists in-frame clones only, not all of them. Of roughly 340,000 clones in the sample, approximately 90% were seen once. Specimen: PBMCs or T cells enriched from blood (not recorded which). The receptors here all came from a man younger than 30 who had recovered from COVID-19. Each CDR3 is given with its conserved first and last residue. A D gene is named only where the DNA matches it firmly. Some rows mark clone size as missing; the rest say once, few, many or name a class of expanded clone.

V gene,D gene,J gene,clone size,CDR3 DNA,CDR3 protein
TRBV9,TRBD2,TRBJ2-1,once,TGTGCCAGCAGCGATACCGGGACTAGCGGTGGTGAGCAGTTCTTC,CASSDTGTSGGEQFF
TRBV5-1,TRBD1,TRBJ2-3,-,TGCGCCAGCAGCTTGCAACCATCAACCGGGACAGTAGGTTCCACAGATACGCAGTATTTT,CASSLQPSTGTVGSTDTQYF
TRBV4-1,TRBD1,TRBJ2-7,-,TGCGCCAGCAGCCAAGATCCCGGGACAGAGACCTACGAGCAGTACTTC,CASSQDPGTETYEQYF
TRBV6-2/TRBV6-3,-,TRBJ2-5,-,TGTGCCAGCAGTTCAGGTTGGGAGACCCAGTACTTC,CASSSGWETQYF
TRBV6-5,-,TRBJ1-3,-,TGTGCCAGCAGGTCAACAGGGTACGCAGACACCATATATTTT,CASRSTGYADTIYF
TRBV3-1/TRBV3-2,-,TRBJ2-3,-,TGTGCCAGCAGCCAAGTACGGGTCACAGATACGCAGTATTTT,CASSQVRVTDTQYF
TRBV7-2,TRBD1,TRBJ1-5,once,TGTGCCAGCAGCTCCACAGGGGTCAATCAGCCCCAGCATTTT,CASSSTGVNQPQHF
TRBV18,-,TRBJ2-1,-,TGTGCCAGCTCACCCGCGGGTTACAATGAGCAGTTCTTC,CASSPAGYNEQFF
TRBV7-3,-,TRBJ2-1,-,TGTGCCAGCAGCTGGAGCGGGTCCCCGTACCACAATGAGCAGTTCTTC,CASSWSGSPYHNEQFF
TRBV27,-,TRBJ2-3,-,TGTGCCAGCAGTTCATCAACTCGGGGGGCGGGAGATACGCAGTATTTT,CASSSSTRGAGDTQYF
TRBV11-2,TRBD2,TRBJ2-3,-,TGTGCCAGCAGCTTAAGGGCGGGGGGCACAGATACGCAGTATTTT,CASSLRAGGTDTQYF
TRBV29-1,-,TRBJ1-4,-,TGCAGCGTTAGGGGTCAGGGAAGCGAAAAACTGTTTTTT,CSVRGQGSEKLFF
TRBV3-1/TRBV3-2,TRBD1,TRBJ2-2,-,TGTGCCAGCAGCTTACAGGGGGCGCGAACCGGGGAGCTGTTTTTT,CASSLQGARTGELFF
TRBV9,-,TRBJ2-7,once,TGTGCCAGCAGCTCACAACAGGGTTCCTACGAGCAGTACTTC,CASSSQQGSYEQYF
TRBV11-2,TRBD2,TRBJ2-3,-,TGTGCCAGCAGCAGTAGCGGGGGTGTCACAGATACGCAGTATTTT,CASSSSGGVTDTQYF
TRBV24-1,TRBD1,TRBJ1-1,-,TGTGCCACCAGTGATACCGGGACAGGGGGAACTGAAGCTTTCTTT,CATSDTGTGGTEAFF
TRBV6-1,-,TRBJ1-1,-,TGTGCCAGCAGTGAGCAGGGTCTGAACACTGAAGCTTTCTTT,CASSEQGLNTEAFF
TRBV28,-,TRBJ2-7,-,TGTGCCAGCAGTGCAGGGGTTAAGAACGAGCAGTACTTC,CASSAGVKNEQYF
TRBV15,TRBD1,TRBJ1-5,-,TGTGCCACCAGCAAACAGGGGGCCGGACAGCCCCAGCATTTT,CATSKQGAGQPQHF
TRBV19,TRBD1,TRBJ2-1,-,TGTGCCAGTAGTATGTACCCGGGACAGGGGGTTAGGAAGTACAATGAGCAGTTCTTC,CASSMYPGQGVRKYNEQFF
TRBV5-8,-,TRBJ1-1,-,TGTGCCAGCAGCTTGGGACCAGGGCTGAACACTGAAGCTTTCTTT,CASSLGPGLNTEAFF
TRBV4-1,TRBD1,TRBJ2-7,-,TGCGCCAGCAGCCAAGAGGGGACAGGGGTCCCCGAGCAGTACTTC,CASSQEGTGVPEQYF
TRBV20-1,-,TRBJ2-5,once,TGCAGTGCGCTACAAGAGACCCAGTACTTC,CSALQETQYF
TRBV28,-,TRBJ2-7,-,TGTGCCAGCAGTTTGGGCAGGGGATTCGAGCAGTACTTC,CASSLGRGFEQYF
TRBV10-3,TRBD2,TRBJ2-1,-,TGTGCCATCAGTGAGTCTAGCGGGCTCTACAATGAGCAGTTCTTC,CAISESSGLYNEQFF
TRBV4-3,TRBD2,TRBJ2-3,-,TGCGCCAGCACACATTGGGCTAGCGGGGGAACAGATACGCAGTATTTT,CASTHWASGGTDTQYF
TRBV10-3,TRBD2,TRBJ2-3,-,TGTGCCATCACCCGACTAGCGGGGGGCCCAGATACGCAGTATTTT,CAITRLAGGPDTQYF
TRBV18,-,TRBJ1-1,-,TGTGCCAGCTCACCCTTCAGATCGGGGAACACTGAAGCTTTCTTT,CASSPFRSGNTEAFF
TRBV7-9,TRBD1,TRBJ1-5,once,TGTGCCAGCAGCTCGCACAGGGGTGGACAGCCCCAGCATTTT,CASSSHRGGQPQHF
TRBV6-2/TRBV6-3,TRBD1,TRBJ1-5,-,TGTGCCAGCAGCCTTCCGGGACAGGGCCGATCCAATCAGCCCCAGCATTTT,CASSLPGQGRSNQPQHF
TRBV19,TRBD1,TRBJ2-7,few,TGTGCCAGTAGTATGGGTACAGGGGGCTACGAGCAGTACTTC,CASSMGTGGYEQYF
TRBV3-1/TRBV3-2,-,TRBJ2-5,-,TGTGCCAGCAGCCAGGTCTTACGGGGAGAGACCCAGTACTTC,CASSQVLRGETQYF
TRBV19,TRBD1,TRBJ1-1,-,TGTGCCAGTAGTTATGGGGACAGGGTGATATTT,CASSYGDRVIF
TRBV7-9,-,TRBJ1-2,-,TGTGCCAGCAGCCTCGACAGTCGGTATACCACCTTC,CASSLDSRYTTF
TRBV5-1,TRBD2,TRBJ2-7,-,TGCGCCAGCAGCAGGGGACTAGCGGGAGTTTTCAGGTCCTACGAGCAGTACTTC,CASSRGLAGVFRSYEQYF
TRBV2,TRBD1,TRBJ1-6,-,TGTGCCAGCAGGGGGGACAGGGGAAGCTCCTATAATTCACCCCTCCACTTT,CASRGDRGSSYNSPLHF
TRBV24-1,-,TRBJ2-3,-,TGTGCCACCAGTGATGGCCTAAGGGGTCGCACAGATACGCAGTATTTT,CATSDGLRGRTDTQYF
TRBV2,TRBD2,TRBJ2-7,-,TGTGCCACTTTATCTAGCGGGAGTTCGTGGGAGCAGTACTTC,CATLSSGSSWEQYF
TRBV28,-,TRBJ1-1,-,TGTGCCAGCAGGGGAGTTGAAGCTTTCTTT,CASRGVEAFF
TRBV18,-,TRBJ2-5,-,TGTGCCAGCTCACCGCCGGGTTTGGCGACCCAGTACTTC,CASSPPGLATQYF
TRBV30,TRBD1,TRBJ1-1,-,TGTGCCTGGAGTGCTACAGGGGCCACTGAAGCTTTCTTT,CAWSATGATEAFF
TRBV4-1,-,TRBJ1-2,-,TGCGCCAGCAGCCAAGAGGAGGGCTTTGGCTATGGCTACACCTTC,CASSQEEGFGYGYTF
TRBV28,TRBD2,TRBJ2-1,once,TGTGCCAGCAGTTTATGGGCTAGCGGGAGGGCCCAATCCAATGAGCAGTTCTTC,CASSLWASGRAQSNEQFF
TRBV9,TRBD2,TRBJ2-2,-,TGTGCCAGCAGCGTAGCTACGAGCGGGATGGCCGGGGAGCTGTTTTTT,CASSVATSGMAGELFF
TRBV3-1/TRBV3-2,TRBD1,TRBJ1-6,-,TGTGCCAGCAGCCAAGATGCAGGGGGCATAGGGCCCCTCCACTTT,CASSQDAGGIGPLHF
TRBV28,TRBD1,TRBJ1-2,once,TGTGCCAGCAGCTCCTCCCCCAGGGGGCTAAGCTATGGCTACACCTTC,CASSSSPRGLSYGYTF
TRBV20-1,TRBD2,TRBJ2-3,few,TGCAGTGCTAGTATTCTAGCGGGGGGGTCGGATACGCAGTATTTT,CSASILAGGSDTQYF
TRBV3-1/TRBV3-2,TRBD1,TRBJ1-2,-,TGTGCCAGCAGCCAGACCGGGACAGGGTTCGTCCATGGCTACACCTTC,CASSQTGTGFVHGYTF
TRBV18,-,TRBJ1-1,-,TGTGCCAGCTCACGGGTCGGGGGGGACACTGAAGCTTTCTTT,CASSRVGGDTEAFF
TRBV19,-,TRBJ1-1,-,TGTGCCAGTACTACGATAGACAGATCCACTGAAGCTTTCTTT,CASTTIDRSTEAFF
TRBV4-1,TRBD1,TRBJ1-4,-,TGCGCCAGCAGCCAAGAGGGATACCGAGACAGGGGTGAAAAACTGTTTTTT,CASSQEGYRDRGEKLFF
TRBV28,-,TRBJ1-2,-,TGTGCCAGCAGAAGGGCAGCAGGGGTCAATGGCTACACCTTC,CASRRAAGVNGYTF
TRBV5-6,TRBD2,TRBJ2-1,-,TGTGCCAGCACCATTGGGGGGGTTTATGAGCAGTTCTTC,CASTIGGVYEQFF
TRBV7-8,TRBD1,TRBJ2-7,-,TGTGCCAGCAGCTTATCCGTAGGGACAGGGGGCGACGAGCAGTACTTC,CASSLSVGTGGDEQYF
TRBV25-1,-,TRBJ1-1,-,TGTGCCAGCAGTTGGGGGGGCGCGTCCATGAACACTGAAGCTTTCTTT,CASSWGGASMNTEAFF
TRBV29-1,-,TRBJ2-2,-,TGCAGCGTATCAACGGCCGGGGAGCTGTTTTTT,CSVSTAGELFF
TRBV27,-,TRBJ1-6,-,TGTGCCAGCCGCCCGACCTCCGGGTCCTATAATTCACCCCTCCACTTT,CASRPTSGSYNSPLHF
TRBV20-1,-,TRBJ2-2,-,TGCAGTGCTAGTTCCCGCGGGGGCCGGGACACCGGGGAGCTGTTTTTT,CSASSRGGRDTGELFF
TRBV19,TRBD2,TRBJ2-1,-,TGTGCCAGTCCTCCGGGACTAGCGGGACCGATAGATGAGCAGTTCTTC,CASPPGLAGPIDEQFF